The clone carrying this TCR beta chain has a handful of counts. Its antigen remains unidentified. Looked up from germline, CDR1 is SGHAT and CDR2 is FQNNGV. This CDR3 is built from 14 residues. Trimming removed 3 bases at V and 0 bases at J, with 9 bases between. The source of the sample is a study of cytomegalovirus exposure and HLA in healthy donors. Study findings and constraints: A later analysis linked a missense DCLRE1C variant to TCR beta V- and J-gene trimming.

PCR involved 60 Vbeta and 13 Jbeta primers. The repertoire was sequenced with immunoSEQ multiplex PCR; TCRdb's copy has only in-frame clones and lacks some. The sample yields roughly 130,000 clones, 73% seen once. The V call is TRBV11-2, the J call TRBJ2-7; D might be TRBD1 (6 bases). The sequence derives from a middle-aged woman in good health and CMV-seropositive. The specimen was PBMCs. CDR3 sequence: CASSLRDISYEQYF. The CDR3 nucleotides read TGTGCCAGCAGCTTGAGGGACATCTCCTACGAGCAGTACTTC. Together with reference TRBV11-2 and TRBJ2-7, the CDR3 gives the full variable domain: EAGVAQSPRYKIIEKRQSVAFWCNPISGHATLYWYQQILGQGPKLLIQFQNNGVVDDSQLPKDRFSAERLKGVDSTLKIQPAKLEDSAVYLCASSLRDISYEQYFGPGTRLTVT.